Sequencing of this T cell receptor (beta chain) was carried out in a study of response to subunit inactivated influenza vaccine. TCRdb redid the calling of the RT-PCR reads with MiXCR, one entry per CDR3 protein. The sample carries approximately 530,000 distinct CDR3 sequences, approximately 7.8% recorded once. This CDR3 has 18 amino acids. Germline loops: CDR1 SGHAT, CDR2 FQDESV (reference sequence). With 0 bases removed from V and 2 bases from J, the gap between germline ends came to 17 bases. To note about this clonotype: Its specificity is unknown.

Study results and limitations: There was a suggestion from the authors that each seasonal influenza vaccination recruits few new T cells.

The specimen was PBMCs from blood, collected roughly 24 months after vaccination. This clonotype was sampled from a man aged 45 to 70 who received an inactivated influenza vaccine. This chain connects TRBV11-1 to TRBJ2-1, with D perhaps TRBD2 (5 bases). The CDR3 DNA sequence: TGTGCCAGCAGCTTAGCCACCCGATGGGGTAGCGCCTACAATGAGCAGTTCTTC. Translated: CASSLATRWGSAYNEQFF.